This T cell receptor beta chain was retrieved from a study of T cell responses to AZD1222 COVID-19 vaccine. Study results and limitations: Spike-wide vaccine-associated CD4 TCRs dominated at 160-218 and 743-854. Spike-specific TCRs gained breadth and depth after people received two AZD1222 doses.

Germline CDR1 is MGHRA and CDR2 is YSYEKL. The CDR3 covers 15 residues. Trimming took off 4 bases at V and 9 bases at J, with 19 bases between the two ends. Sequencing used immunoSEQ multiplex PCR; TCRdb keeps in-frame clones, though not all of them. In the table there are about 270,000 clones, around 93% of which are singletons. A word on this clone: Its antigen is not identified.

The TCR comes from an adult who received the AZD1222 COVID-19 vaccine. Source: peripheral blood, taken 28 days after the second AZD1222 dose. The rearrangement links TRBV4-1 to TRBJ2-1; no clear D. For the CDR3, the DNA is TGCGCCAGCAGCCGCCAAGAAACGGGCCTTAGTGAGCAGTTCTTC. As protein: CASSRQETGLSEQFF.